The 6 T cell receptor beta chains listed next were all sequenced from one sample in a study of CD8+ T cells in alopecia areata. Following RNA extraction, reverse transcription yielded cDNA that acted as the sequencing template. Sequenced by immunoSEQ multiplex PCR; TCRdb stores in-frame clones only, minus some. This sample has around 120,000 clones; 50% to 55% occur once, and the top ten carry 0.45% to 0.5%. The treatment was: oral pan-JAK inhibitor, 5-10 mg twice daily. The starting material was CD4+ T cells sorted from blood, obtained at week 4, from a patient treated with tofacitinib. Receptor source: a human donor with alopecia areata.

V gene TRBV9 combines with J gene TRBJ2-7, with 8 bases lining up with TRBD1. J lost 5 bases, V lost 3 bases, and 13 bases had no gene match. This CDR3 has 16 residues. Germline CDR1 SGDLS, CDR2 YYNGEE. CDR3 region: CASSASRDRGSNEQYF. Written as DNA, the CDR3 is TGTGCCAGCAGCGCTAGCCGAGACAGGGGTAGCAACGAGCAGTACTTC.

The chain recombines TRBV18 with TRBJ1-2; possible D gene TRBD1, 5 bases. Germline V CDR1 and CDR2: KGHSH, LQKENI. V was pared by 1 base and J by 4 bases, with 13 bases between. The CDR3 is made up of 15 amino acids. The CDR3 here is CASSPQSGTRYGYTF. The CDR3 DNA is TGTGCCAGCTCACCACAGTCAGGGACCCGCTATGGCTACACCTTC.

The V and J genes are TRBV25-1 and TRBJ2-4, with 10 bases lining up with TRBD1. The CDR3 extends over 15 amino acids. Germline lookup yields CDR1 MGHDK and CDR2 SYGVNS. V shed 3 bases and J 8 bases; nucleotides not matched to a gene: 7. CDR3 protein: CASSEDRGGADIQYF. CDR3 nucleotide sequence: TGTGCCAGCAGTGAGGACAGGGGGGGAGCGGACATTCAGTACTTC.

The chain's CDR3 is CAWSLANEQFF. The DNA for the CDR3 is TGTGCCTGGAGTTTGGCTAATGAGCAGTTCTTC. The chain is built from TRBV30 and TRBJ2-1; D is ambiguous. CDR1 GTSNPN and CDR2 SVGIG come from the germline V gene (reference sequence). Trimming took off 2 bases at V and 7 bases at J, with 6 bases between the two ends. CDR3 length: 11 amino acids.

This chain links TRBV30 with TRBJ2-7; D is ambiguous. V lost 2 bases to trimming and J lost 4 bases, with 9 bases between them. CDR3 length: 12 amino acids. Germline assignment: CDR1 GTSNPN and CDR2 SVGIG (reference sequence). The CDR3 nucleotides read TGTGCCTGGAGTCTCCTTAAATACGAGCAGTACTTC. Its translation: CAWSLLKYEQYF.

This clone was picked up one time. The chain is built from TRBV4-1 and TRBJ1-2; 11 bases fit TRBD1. In germline, CDR1 is MGHRA, CDR2 YSYEKL. With V trimmed by 3 bases and J by 7 bases, 1 base remained unmatched. The CDR3 spans 13 residues. The CDR3 DNA follows: TGCGCCAGCAGCCAGGACAGGGGGCTTGGCTACACCTTC. Translated, it gives CASSQDRGLGYTF.